This T cell receptor (beta chain) was retrieved from a study of cytomegalovirus exposure and HLA in healthy donors (dated by TCRdb to about 2017). Notes on the research overall: According to an earlier analysis of a few hundred of the donors, 150 million to 200 million T cells yielded 120 million or so unique TCR beta sequences and less than 300 Gb of sequence data. HLA typing included class I and class II loci at four-digit resolution. The study was designed to test whether signatures of past pathogen exposure could be identified by cataloging public T cell receptors. A later analysis re-analyzed previously published TCR beta repertoires from 650 to 800 donors and added high-resolution HLA genotyping to study TCR occurrence patterns. A separate validation cohort of about 110 different subjects was used in addition to the 666-subject first cohort. About 280 gigabases of sequencing data and roughly 80 million unique TCR sequences made up an early release that covered several hundred HLA-typed donors. To predict cytomegalovirus infection status, the study brought together high-throughput TCR immunosequencing, statistical association of individual TCRs with disease status, and machine learning. Rather than using new phenotypic data, the later analysis identified candidate immune exposures from TCR beta sequences and from how often those sequences occurred across donors. Donor age, sex, ethnicity and CMV serostatus were compiled together with the repertoire data. Of the 350 to 400 genotyped donors, roughly 80% fell in the genetic ancestry cluster associated with self-reported Caucasian donors. Every repertoire in the discovery cohort had been generated on one and the same sequencing platform. Typing coverage differed by locus: A, B, C, DRB1 and DQB1 were typed in roughly 620-630 donors, DQA1 in 500 to 550, DPA1 in 600 to 610, and DPB1 in just under 480. Because of strong linkage in the cohort, five DR-DQ haplotypes were treated as single units for association and clustering. An earlier analysis of around 540 of the donors applied high-throughput TCR beta sequencing to assess whether each TCR beta V gene segment acted as functional or pseudogenic. The study profiled the T cell repertoires of approximately 700 subjects by immunosequencing and related them to cytomegalovirus serostatus. On average, roughly 250,000 unique TCR beta nucleotide sequences were sequenced per donor among roughly 430 genotyped donors of the cohort, with about 17% of those sequences being non-productive. A later genetic analysis used genome-wide SNP genotypes for about three fifths of the 666 donors, treating that subset as a discovery cohort.

Study-wide conclusions, independent of this receptor: In a later analysis, HLA-associated TCR beta chains showed more clonal expansion and lower generation probabilities than non-associated chains that were equally common. The study listed around 160 TCR beta chains as associated with cytomegalovirus. Because HLA typing was missing for some donors at each locus, association tests included only the typed subset. A further reported finding was that TCR beta sequences accurately predicted the HLA-A and HLA-B alleles for most subjects in the first cohort. Seventeen rarely observed V segments, including chromosome 9 orphons, were excluded from the earlier analysis of approximately 600 of the donors because counts were too low. Only TCR beta chains were sequenced in this cohort, and the absence of alpha or paired-chain data limited detectable features. Sequencing depth was assumed to be roughly uniform across donors in the presence/absence analyses, though that assumption may not hold. According to the authors, the approach could potentially be generalized to other disease states and immunological phenotypes. The only immune exposure information available for the cohort was CMV serostatus. When HLA alleles, especially DR and DQ, strongly co-occurred, attributing TCR associations to individual alleles was difficult. In vitro tests confirmed that three of the cytomegalovirus-associated TCR beta chains recognize cytomegalovirus antigens. Specific HLA alleles were associated with 16,951 TCR beta sequences at a false discovery rate of 0.05 in a later analysis. A later genetic analysis associated a missense DCLRE1C variant with V-gene and J-gene trimming of TCR beta chains, and an independent cohort replicated the association. According to a later analysis, TCR association rates differed among HLA loci, with DRB1 alleles showing the most associated TCRs and HLA-C alleles showing the fewest. Correlated functional status among segregating V segments might be attributable to linkage disequilibrium, but an unknown experimental factor could not be ruled out. According to a later genetic analysis, donors in an Asian-associated ancestry cluster had fewer N-insertions in productive TCRs than the approximately 610-donor mean. The classifier was reported to diagnose cytomegalovirus status with high specificity and sensitivity in both the original cohort and the validation cohort. Most TCR sequences were observed very rarely across donors, whereas some public TCRs were present in many individuals. In a later analysis, several top co-occurrence clusters were reported to appear linked to parvovirus B19, influenza, CMV and Epstein-Barr virus. Some IMGT-functional V segments, including TRBV6-2 and TRBV6-3, could not be told apart with the 87-base-pair reads, so those segments were excluded. An earlier analysis of some 590 of the donors showed that most TCR beta V segments appeared in productive rearrangements either about 90% or about 30% of the time, which broadly matched IMGT annotations. According to a later analysis, most CMV-associated TCR beta chains appeared to be HLA-restricted, and the HLA associations seemed to be driven largely by CMV exposure. The sequencing pipeline was judged likely to have produced a cluster of highly shared sequence variants as a technical artifact.

The cohort comprised some 700 healthy bone marrow donors. Cohort members were all nominally healthy when sampled, although unrecorded immune exposures were likely present. The donor tested CMV seropositive, placing the donor among the 290 or so seropositive members of the cohort. Every donor gave a peripheral blood sample, and the peripheral blood mononuclear cells from that sample were used for TCR beta sequencing. Genomic DNA extraction from the blood cell samples was performed with the Qiagen DNeasy Blood Extraction Kit. Comments on this clone: What antigen it recognizes has not been identified.

The library was generated by the immunoSEQ multiplex PCR assay. For the multiplex PCR, a mixture combining 60 forward primers for TCR Vbeta segments and 13 reverse primers for TCR Jbeta segments was used. A multiplex PCR assay on genomic DNA amplified the CDR3 region of rearranged TCR beta genes. On the Illumina HiSeq System, the amplified TCR beta libraries were sequenced as 87-base-pair reads. The study's own analysis went as follows. Across the roughly 640 repertoires, a later analysis counted about 81 million unique TCR beta chains, 9 million to 14 million of which were shared by at least two donors. A nearest-neighbor algorithm error-corrected the raw reads and collapsed the reads into unique sequences, merging closely related sequences to remove PCR and sequencing errors. CDR3 sequences were aligned to IMGT reference sequences to assign V, D and J gene segments. Each retained sequence needed at least a six-nucleotide match to both a V gene segment and a J gene segment. Rearrangements were classified as productive when the CDR3 lacked stop codons and remained in frame with V and J, and all other rearrangements were classified as non-productive. Following IMGT convention, CDR3 was defined as the stretch from the second conserved V-encoded cysteine up to the conserved J-encoded phenylalanine. Sequences without an unambiguous match to a single V gene segment were excluded from the earlier analysis of almost 600 of the donors. An earlier analysis of about 600 of the donors called V segments functional above 56.7% productive rearrangements and segregating when the between-donor standard deviation exceeded 5%. A statistical classification framework was developed to diagnose cytomegalovirus status using the catalog of TCR beta chain sequences. In a later analysis, V and J genes were assigned by comparing TCR nucleotide sequences against IMGT/GENE-DB human TR gene sequences. A later analysis assigned CDR3 sequences and most-parsimonious VDJ recombination scenarios with the TCRdist pipeline. In a later analysis, each TCR beta chain was defined by its CDR3 amino acid sequence together with its V-gene family, and reads without a unique V-gene family were excluded. To address suspected cross-contamination and a sequencing artifact, a later analysis removed a few hundred highly shared, low-generation-probability nucleotide sequences. For each public chain, a later analysis derived a clonal expansion index from normalized ranks of inferred template counts within each repertoire. Generation probabilities in a later analysis came from a VDJ recombination model fitted to out-of-frame rearrangements, and those results were checked against IGoR. In a later analysis, TCR-TCR, TCR-HLA and TCR-CMV co-occurrence was scored with hypergeometric tests, and a repertoire-size bias correction was applied to TCR pairs. False discovery rates were estimated in a later analysis by permuting HLA or CMV assignments 20 times. A later analysis grouped co-occurring TCRs with DBSCAN, adding TCRdist sequence similarity when clustering within HLA-allele-positive subsets. Co-occurrence clustering excluded repertoires with fewer than 30,000 or more than 120,000 public chains, plus five with anomalous nucleotide sharing. In TCRdb, the immuneACCESS table is reduced to in-frame sequences with V and J assigned. These tables do not hold every clone; where another copy was compared, an unresolved V gene accounts for under half, and the others remain unexplained. The DNA gave D and trimming, while V, J and clone size come from that table. This sample's listing comprises around 53,000 clones. The top ten clonotypes cover 9.5% to 15% of the sample.

CDR1 and CDR2 are drawn from the germline V gene: ENHRY, SYGVKD. From the cysteine through the phenylalanine, the CDR3 covers 13 amino acids. Only CDR3 DNA is held: 39 bases, read in frame from base 1. V loses 2 bases of germline sequence and J loses 11 bases, and the interval between the two ends is 15 bases. Sequences were obtained from PBMCs. The V gene is TRBV10-3 and the J gene is TRBJ1-1; the D gene is perhaps TRBD1, on 5 matching bases. The sequence came from a man between 18 and 29 years old in good health and CMV-seropositive. The CDR3 loop reads CAISERDSAGAFF. The DNA sequence follows: TGTGCCATCAGTGAGCGAGACAGCGCGGGGGCTTTCTTT.